These T cell receptor beta chains were read from a single sample in a study of patients and donors after allogeneic stem cell transplantation. Using its own MiXCR run on the RT-PCR reads, TCRdb lists one record per CDR3 protein. There are under 200,000 distinct CDR3 sequences in the sample; 25% to 35% occur only once, and about 3% lies in the top ten. The sequencing input was blood, either unsorted or a sorted T cell fraction (not recorded which). These receptors were obtained from a human donor who was either an allogeneic HSCT recipient or a stem cell or donor lymphocyte infusion donor (not recorded which). It is not recorded whose cells these are; they may come from a transplant donor. The CDR3 runs from the conserved cysteine through the conserved F or W. The D gene is left open where the match is weak. Clone size appears in some rows only: once, few, many, or a class for an expanded clone.

CDR3 DNA	CDR3 protein	D gene	J gene	V gene	clone size
TGCAGTGCTACCCCAATTTACAATGAGCAGTTCTTC	CSATPIYNEQFF	.	TRBJ2-1	TRBV20-1	few
TGTGCCAGCAGCCAAGGGACTAAGGCCCACAATGAGCAGTTCTTC	CASSQGTKAHNEQFF	TRBD2	TRBJ2-1	TRBV7-6	few
TGTGCCAGCAGCATGGCCACTCCGAGGACCGGGGAGCTGTTTTTT	CASSMATPRTGELFF	.	TRBJ2-2	TRBV7-3	many
TGCGCCAGCAGCTCCGGGACTAGTCCCTCGGAGACCCAGTACTTC	CASSSGTSPSETQYF	TRBD2	TRBJ2-5	TRBV5-1	.
TGTGCCAGCAACTACGGGAGGGCCGTCGCAGATACGCAGTATTTT	CASNYGRAVADTQYF	TRBD2	TRBJ2-3	TRBV7-9	.
TGTGCCAGCAGCCAGAGGATAACCACTGAAGCTTTCTTT	CASSQRITTEAFF	.	TRBJ1-1	TRBV7-3	many
TGTGCCAGCAGCGCGACACAGGGGGGAGAGACCCAGTACTTC	CASSATQGGETQYF	TRBD1	TRBJ2-5	TRBV9	.
TGCAGTGCCCCACGAGTAGCGATATACAATGAGCAGTTCTTC	CSAPRVAIYNEQFF	.	TRBJ2-1	TRBV20-1	.
TGTGCCAACGCGCTAGCGGGTCACAATGAGCAGTTCTTC	CANALAGHNEQFF	TRBD2	TRBJ2-1	TRBV7-9	few
TGCGCCAGCAGCCCTCAGGGACAGGGCGGAACAGATACGCAGTATTTT	CASSPQGQGGTDTQYF	TRBD1	TRBJ2-3	TRBV5-1	few
TGTGCCAGCAGCTTCTGGGCAGGGGACAATGAGCAGTTCTTC	CASSFWAGDNEQFF	.	TRBJ2-1	TRBV7-2	.
TGTGCCAGCAGCTTAGTTGGTGGGGCAGGGGGCAGGAATGGCTACACCTTC	CASSLVGGAGGRNGYTF	TRBD1	TRBJ1-2	TRBV7-2	few
TGCAGCGCGGAGAGAGATACGCAGTATTTT	CSAERDTQYF	.	TRBJ2-3	TRBV29-1	.
TGCAGCGTTGCGGGACGAAAGAACACCGGGGAGCTGTTTTTT	CSVAGRKNTGELFF	.	TRBJ2-2	TRBV29-1	few
TGTGCCATCAGTGAGCGACTAGCCATTGAGCAGTTCTTC	CAISERLAIEQFF	TRBD2	TRBJ2-1	TRBV10-3	few
TGCAGTGCTATAGGGAGCTCCTACAATGAGCAGTTCTTC	CSAIGSSYNEQFF	.	TRBJ2-1	TRBV20-1	.
TGCAGCGTTGGCACGGACAGGGAGGATGGCTACACCTTC	CSVGTDREDGYTF	TRBD1	TRBJ1-2	TRBV29-1	.
TGTGCCAGCAGCGCATTAGGACAAGTCTCCCCTATAGCGGGCTACGAGCAGTACTTC	CASSALGQVSPIAGYEQYF	TRBD2	TRBJ2-7	TRBV7-6	once
TGTGCCACCAGCAGAGCTCACAGATATGGCTACACCTTC	CATSRAHRYGYTF	.	TRBJ1-2	TRBV15	.
TGCGCCAGCAGTCCGAACTTAGGAGGGAGGGAGAGCCGACAAGAGACCCAGTACTTC	CASSPNLGGRESRQETQYF	TRBD2	TRBJ2-5	TRBV10-1	once
TGTGCCAGCAGCTTCTATAGCGGGGGGGATGAGCAGTTCTTC	CASSFYSGGDEQFF	TRBD2	TRBJ2-1	TRBV12-3/TRBV12-4	once
TGTGCCAGCAGCCGGGGACAGACGAACACCGGGGAGCTGTTTTTT	CASSRGQTNTGELFF	TRBD1	TRBJ2-2	TRBV7-9	.
TGCAGCGTTGACCAGGACTACTATGGCTACACCTTC	CSVDQDYYGYTF	.	TRBJ1-2	TRBV29-1	few
TGCGCCAGCAGCCACCGGCAGTTCCCCTACGAGCAGTACTTC	CASSHRQFPYEQYF	.	TRBJ2-7	TRBV4-1	.
TGCGCCAGCAGCTCGGGTACGACAGGGGGTGACCAAGAGACCCAGTACTTC	CASSSGTTGGDQETQYF	TRBD1	TRBJ2-5	TRBV5-1	few
TGTGCCAGCAGCCAAGCGACTACGTCCCATGAGCAGTTCTTC	CASSQATTSHEQFF	.	TRBJ2-1	TRBV9	.
TGTGCCAGCAGCCTCCGTTCAAGATCCGAAAAACTGTTTTTT	CASSLRSRSEKLFF	.	TRBJ1-4	TRBV7-9	.
TGTGCCAGCAGTGAACGCTCTGGGGCCAACGTCCTGACTTTC	CASSERSGANVLTF	.	TRBJ2-6	TRBV2	.
TGTGCCATCAGCCCCGGGGAGGGAGTGAAGCCCCAGCATTTT	CAISPGEGVKPQHF	.	TRBJ1-5	TRBV10-3	few
TGTGCCAGCAGCTTATACGCCGCGGCACAGGGGCAAGAGACCCAGTACTTC	CASSLYAAAQGQETQYF	TRBD1	TRBJ2-5	TRBV11-2	.
TGTGCCATCAGGGACGGGAAGGGAAACTCTGGAAACACCATATATTTT	CAIRDGKGNSGNTIYF	.	TRBJ1-3	TRBV10-3	.
TGCGCCAGCAGCCGGACTAGCGGGTATACGAACACCGGGGAGCTGTTTTTT	CASSRTSGYTNTGELFF	TRBD2	TRBJ2-2	TRBV4-1	few
TGCAGCGTTCGTGACCCCGGCGGACTCCTCACAGATACGCAGTATTTT	CSVRDPGGLLTDTQYF	.	TRBJ2-3	TRBV29-1	.
TGTGCCAGCAGCCAAGATTGGACCCCAGATACGCAGTATTTT	CASSQDWTPDTQYF	.	TRBJ2-3	TRBV3-1	.
TGTGCCACAGCGGGACTAGCGGGAGGAGGCGGGGAGCTGTTTTTT	CATAGLAGGGGELFF	TRBD2	TRBJ2-2	TRBV15	few
TGTGCCAGCAGAGGAGCCACAGATACGCAGTATTTT	CASRGATDTQYF	.	TRBJ2-3	TRBV12-3/TRBV12-4	.
TGCGCCAGCAGCAAACAGGGCTATAATTCACCCCTCCACTTT	CASSKQGYNSPLHF	.	TRBJ1-6	TRBV4-3	many
TGTGCCAGTAGTAACTACTACACCGGGGAGCTGTTTTTT	CASSNYYTGELFF	.	TRBJ2-2	TRBV19	.
TGTGCCAGCAGTGCGGGACAGGGGTTTTACAATGAGCAGTTCTTC	CASSAGQGFYNEQFF	TRBD1	TRBJ2-1	TRBV25-1	.
TGTGCCACTTGGGGTTCTAGCACAGATACGCAGTATTTT	CATWGSSTDTQYF	.	TRBJ2-3	TRBV10-3	few
TGTGCCAGCACGACCCCGTCAGGGAATGGCTACACCTTC	CASTTPSGNGYTF	.	TRBJ1-2	TRBV12-3/TRBV12-4	few
TGCGCCAGCAGCTCGGGACAGGAGTACGAGCAGTACTTC	CASSSGQEYEQYF	TRBD1	TRBJ2-7	TRBV5-1	once
TGTGCCACCAGTGAAAGGACCCAATGGAATCAGCCCCAGCATTTT	CATSERTQWNQPQHF	.	TRBJ1-5	TRBV24-1	.
TGTGCCACCAGTGATCCGGACAGGGGGCGTTTTAGCAATCAGCCCCAGCATTTT	CATSDPDRGRFSNQPQHF	TRBD1	TRBJ1-5	TRBV24-1	few
TGTGCCAGCTCCTACGGGGGTATGCACGAGCAGTACTTC	CASSYGGMHEQYF	.	TRBJ2-7	TRBV18	few
TGTGCCAGCAGCCCCCAGACAGGGCCTTGGGAGCAGTACTTC	CASSPQTGPWEQYF	TRBD1	TRBJ2-7	TRBV7-9	.